This T cell receptor (beta chain) was sequenced during a study of CD8+ T cells in alopecia areata. In the study overall: Tofacitinib treatment spanned 6 to 18 months, with 6 months off drug afterward.

Findings and limits, study-wide: There was only one nonresponder, so it was unclear how baseline CD8+ expansion relates to response. Persistence of many expanded lesional clones was seen in scalp and blood during tofacitinib.

The table lists this clone with a few counts. Its target is not known. The CDR3 has 14 residues. CDR1 is GTSNPN and CDR2 is SVGIG in the germline V gene (reference sequence). The germline V and J ends were trimmed by 0 bases and 7 bases, with 10 bases remaining between them. Sequencing relied on a cDNA template that was reverse transcribed from extracted RNA. Some clones are missing from TCRdb's copy, which holds only in-frame ones; the method was immunoSEQ multiplex PCR. The sample lists roughly 250,000 clones; about three fifths were seen once. The treatment denotes: oral pan-JAK inhibitor, 5-10 mg twice daily. Sorted populations comprised CD4+ and CD8+ T cells obtained from PBMCs.

J is TRBJ1-6 and V is TRBV30; D is ambiguous. Source: CD4+ T cells sorted from blood, taken at week 52, from a patient treated with tofacitinib. This sequence was found in a human donor with alopecia areata. CDR3 nucleotides: TGTGCCTGGAGTGTAGGCAGAGAGAATTCACCCCTCCACTTT. Amino acid sequence: CAWSVGRENSPLHF.